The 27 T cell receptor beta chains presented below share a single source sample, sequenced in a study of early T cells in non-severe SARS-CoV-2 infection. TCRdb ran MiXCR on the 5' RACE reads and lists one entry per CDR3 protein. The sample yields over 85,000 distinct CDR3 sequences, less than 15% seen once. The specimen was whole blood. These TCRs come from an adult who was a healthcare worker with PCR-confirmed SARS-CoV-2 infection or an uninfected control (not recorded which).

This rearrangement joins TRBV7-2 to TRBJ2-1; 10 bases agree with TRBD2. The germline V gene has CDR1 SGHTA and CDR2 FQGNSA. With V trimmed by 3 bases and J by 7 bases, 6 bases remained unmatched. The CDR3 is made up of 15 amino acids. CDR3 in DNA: TGTGCCAGCAGCTTTCCGCTAGCGGGGGTTAATGAGCAGTTCTTC. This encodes CASSFPLAGVNEQFF.

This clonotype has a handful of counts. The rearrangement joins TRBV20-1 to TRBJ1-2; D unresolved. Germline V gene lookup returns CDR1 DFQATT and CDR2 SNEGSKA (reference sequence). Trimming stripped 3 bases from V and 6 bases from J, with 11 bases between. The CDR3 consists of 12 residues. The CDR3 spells CSASRGDDGYTF. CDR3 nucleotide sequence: TGCAGTGCTAGTCGGGGAGATGATGGCTACACCTTC.

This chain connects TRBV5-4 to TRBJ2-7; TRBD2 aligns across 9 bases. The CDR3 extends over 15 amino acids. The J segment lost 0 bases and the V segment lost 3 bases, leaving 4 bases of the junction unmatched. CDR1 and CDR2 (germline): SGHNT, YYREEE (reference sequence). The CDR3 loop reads CASSSSGRSSYEQYF. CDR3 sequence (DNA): TGTGCCAGCAGCTCAAGCGGGAGGAGCTCCTACGAGCAGTACTTC.

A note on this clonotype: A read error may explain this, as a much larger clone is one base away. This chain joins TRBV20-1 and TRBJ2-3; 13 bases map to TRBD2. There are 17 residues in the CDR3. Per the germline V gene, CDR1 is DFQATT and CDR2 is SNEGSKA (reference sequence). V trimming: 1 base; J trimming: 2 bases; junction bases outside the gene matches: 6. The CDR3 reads CSARVFGTSGVTDTQYF. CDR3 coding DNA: TGCAGTGCTAGAGTGTTCGGGACTAGCGGGGTCACAGATACGCAGTATTTT.

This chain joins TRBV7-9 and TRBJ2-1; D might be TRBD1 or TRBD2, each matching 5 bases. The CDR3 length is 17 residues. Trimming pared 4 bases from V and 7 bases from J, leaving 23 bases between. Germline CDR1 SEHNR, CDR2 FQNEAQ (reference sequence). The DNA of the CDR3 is TGTGCCAGCAGCTGGCCGACTCCGGGACGTCAGAGGAATGAGCAGTTCTTC. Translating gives CASSWPTPGRQRNEQFF.

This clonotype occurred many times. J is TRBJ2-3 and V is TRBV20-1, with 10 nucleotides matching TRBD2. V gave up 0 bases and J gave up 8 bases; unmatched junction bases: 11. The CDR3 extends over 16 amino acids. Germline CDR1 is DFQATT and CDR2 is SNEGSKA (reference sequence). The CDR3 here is CSARDRAGGQSATQYF. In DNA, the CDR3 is TGCAGTGCTAGAGACAGAGCGGGAGGGCAATCGGCTACGCAGTATTTT.

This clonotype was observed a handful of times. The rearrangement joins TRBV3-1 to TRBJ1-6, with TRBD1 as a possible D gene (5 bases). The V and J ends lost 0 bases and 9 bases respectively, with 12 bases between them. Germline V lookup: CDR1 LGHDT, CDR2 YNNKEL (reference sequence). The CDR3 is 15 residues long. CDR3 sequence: CASSQDGIGASPLHF. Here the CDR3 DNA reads TGTGCCAGCAGCCAAGATGGGATCGGGGCTTCACCCCTCCACTTT.

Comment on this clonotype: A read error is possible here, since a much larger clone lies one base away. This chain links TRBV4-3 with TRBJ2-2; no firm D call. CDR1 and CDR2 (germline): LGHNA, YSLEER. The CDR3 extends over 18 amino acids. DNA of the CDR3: TGCGCCAGCAACCAAGAAATCGCGGTCACTATGAACACCGGGGAGCTGTTTTTT. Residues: CASNQEIAVTMNTGELFF.

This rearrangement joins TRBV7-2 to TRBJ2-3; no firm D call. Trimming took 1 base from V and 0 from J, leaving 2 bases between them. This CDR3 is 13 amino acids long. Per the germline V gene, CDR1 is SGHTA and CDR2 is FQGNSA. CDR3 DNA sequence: TGTGCCAGCAGCTTAGACAGCACAGATACGCAGTATTTT. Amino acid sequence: CASSLDSTDTQYF.

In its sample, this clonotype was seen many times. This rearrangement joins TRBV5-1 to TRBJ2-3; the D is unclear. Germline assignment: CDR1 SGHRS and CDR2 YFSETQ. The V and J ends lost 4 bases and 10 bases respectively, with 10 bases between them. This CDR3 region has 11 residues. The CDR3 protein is CASSEDKAQYF. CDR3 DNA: TGCGCCAGCAGCGAAGACAAGGCGCAGTATTTT.

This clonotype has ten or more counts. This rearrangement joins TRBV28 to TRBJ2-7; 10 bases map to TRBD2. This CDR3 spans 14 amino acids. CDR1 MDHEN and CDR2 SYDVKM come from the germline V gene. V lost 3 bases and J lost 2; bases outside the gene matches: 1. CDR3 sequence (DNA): TGTGCCAGCAGTTTGAGCGGGAGGGCCTACGAGCAGTACTTC. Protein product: CASSLSGRAYEQYF. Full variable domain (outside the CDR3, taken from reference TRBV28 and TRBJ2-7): DVKVTQSSRYLVKRTGEKVFLECVQDMDHENMFWYRQDPGLGLRLIYFSYDVKMKEKGDIPEGYSVSREKKERFSLILESASTNQTSMYLCASSLSGRAYEQYFGPGTRLTVT.

The CDR3 DNA reads TGTGCCAGCAGTGTAATTGGGGGGGCCGACTATGGCTACACCTTC. As protein: CASSVIGGADYGYTF. The chain employs TRBV12-3 or TRBV12-4 and TRBJ1-2; the D gene is possibly TRBD1 (6 bases). V gave up 5 bases and J gave up 3 bases, with 16 bases separating them. This CDR3 is 15 amino acids long.

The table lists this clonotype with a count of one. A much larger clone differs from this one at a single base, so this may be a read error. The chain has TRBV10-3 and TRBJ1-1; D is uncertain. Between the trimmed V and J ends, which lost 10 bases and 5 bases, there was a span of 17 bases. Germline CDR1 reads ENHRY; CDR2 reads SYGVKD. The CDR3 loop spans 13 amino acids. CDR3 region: CASEAGVDTEAFF. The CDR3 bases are TGTGCCAGCGAAGCCGGCGTGGATACTGAAGCTTTCTTT.

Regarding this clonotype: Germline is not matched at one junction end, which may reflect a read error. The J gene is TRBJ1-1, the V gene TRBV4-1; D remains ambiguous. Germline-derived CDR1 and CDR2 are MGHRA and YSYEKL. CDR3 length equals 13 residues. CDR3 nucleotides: TGCGCCGGCAGCCTCACTGTTCTCACTGAAGCTTTCTTT. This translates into CAGSLTVLTEAFF.

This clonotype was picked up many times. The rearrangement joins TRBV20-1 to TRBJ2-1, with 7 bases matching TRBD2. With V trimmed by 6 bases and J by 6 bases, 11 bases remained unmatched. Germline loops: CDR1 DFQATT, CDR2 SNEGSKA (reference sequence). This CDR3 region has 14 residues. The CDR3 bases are TGCAGTGCCGGCCGGGACTACTCATCCAATGAGCAGTTCTTC. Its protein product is CSAGRDYSSNEQFF.

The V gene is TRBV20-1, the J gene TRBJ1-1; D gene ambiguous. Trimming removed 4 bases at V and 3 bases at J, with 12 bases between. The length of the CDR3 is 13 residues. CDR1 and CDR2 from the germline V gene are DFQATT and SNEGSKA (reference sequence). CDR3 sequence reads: CSAILWSYTEAFF. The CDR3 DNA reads TGCAGTGCTATTCTTTGGTCGTACACTGAAGCTTTCTTT.

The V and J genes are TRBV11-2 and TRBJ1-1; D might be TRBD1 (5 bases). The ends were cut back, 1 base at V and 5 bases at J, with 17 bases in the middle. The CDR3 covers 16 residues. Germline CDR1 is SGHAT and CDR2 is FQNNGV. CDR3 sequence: CASSLVWGELKTEAFF. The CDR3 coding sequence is TGTGCCAGCAGCTTAGTGTGGGGCGAGTTAAAAACTGAAGCTTTCTTT.

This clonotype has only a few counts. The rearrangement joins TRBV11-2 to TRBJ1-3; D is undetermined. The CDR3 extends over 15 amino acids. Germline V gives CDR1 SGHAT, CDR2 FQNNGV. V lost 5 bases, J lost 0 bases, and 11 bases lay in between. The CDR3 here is CASSLLQSSGNTIYF. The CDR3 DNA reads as TGTGCCAGCAGCCTGCTACAGAGCTCTGGAAACACCATATATTTT.

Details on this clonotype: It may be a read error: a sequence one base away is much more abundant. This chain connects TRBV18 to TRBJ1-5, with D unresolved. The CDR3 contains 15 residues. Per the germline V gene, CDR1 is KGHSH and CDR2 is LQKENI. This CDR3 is CVSSPLAGVDQPQHF. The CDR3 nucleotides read TGTGTCAGCTCACCGTTAGCTGGGGTTGATCAGCCCCAGCATTTT.

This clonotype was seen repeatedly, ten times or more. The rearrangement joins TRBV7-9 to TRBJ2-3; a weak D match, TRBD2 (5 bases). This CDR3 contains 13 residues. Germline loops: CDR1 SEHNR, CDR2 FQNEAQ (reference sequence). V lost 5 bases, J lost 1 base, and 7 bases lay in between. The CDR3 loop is CASSPSRTDTQYF. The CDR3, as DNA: TGTGCCAGCAGCCCTAGCCGCACAGATACGCAGTATTTT.

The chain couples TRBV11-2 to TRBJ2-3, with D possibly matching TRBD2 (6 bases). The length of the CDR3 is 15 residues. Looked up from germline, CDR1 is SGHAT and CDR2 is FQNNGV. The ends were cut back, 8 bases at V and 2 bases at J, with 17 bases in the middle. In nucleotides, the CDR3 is TGTGCCAGCTCACACGGGAGTATGTTCACAGATACGCAGTATTTT. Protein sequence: CASSHGSMFTDTQYF.

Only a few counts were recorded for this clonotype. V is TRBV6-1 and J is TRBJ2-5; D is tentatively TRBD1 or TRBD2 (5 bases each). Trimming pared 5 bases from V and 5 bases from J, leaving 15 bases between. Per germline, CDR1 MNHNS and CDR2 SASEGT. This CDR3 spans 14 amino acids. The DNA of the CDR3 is TGTGCCAGCAGTTCAGAGGGAAGGGGTGAGACCCAGTACTTC. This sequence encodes CASSSEGRGETQYF.

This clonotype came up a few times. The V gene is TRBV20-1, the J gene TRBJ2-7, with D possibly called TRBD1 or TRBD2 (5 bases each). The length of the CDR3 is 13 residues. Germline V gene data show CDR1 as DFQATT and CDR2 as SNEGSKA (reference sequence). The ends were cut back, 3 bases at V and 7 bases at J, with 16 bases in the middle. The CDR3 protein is CSARGVQVLEQYF. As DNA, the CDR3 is TGCAGTGCTAGGGGGGTACAGGTCCTGGAGCAGTACTTC.

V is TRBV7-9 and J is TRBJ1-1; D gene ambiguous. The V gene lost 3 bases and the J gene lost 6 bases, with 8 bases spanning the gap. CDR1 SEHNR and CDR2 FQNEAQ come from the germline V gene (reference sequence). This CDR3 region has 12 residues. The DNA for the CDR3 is TGTGCCAGCAGCTTCCTTGGAGCTGAAGCTTTCTTT. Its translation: CASSFLGAEAFF.

CDR3 sequence (DNA): TGCAGCGTCCGAAGGGGGAATGAGCAGTTCTTC. Amino acid sequence: CSVRRGNEQFF. This sequence joins TRBV29-1 and TRBJ2-1, with a weak D call TRBD1 (6 bases). The CDR3 totals 11 residues. From germline, CDR1 is SQVTM and CDR2 ANQGSEA. Trimming left V 6 bases short and J 7 bases short, with 10 bases between.

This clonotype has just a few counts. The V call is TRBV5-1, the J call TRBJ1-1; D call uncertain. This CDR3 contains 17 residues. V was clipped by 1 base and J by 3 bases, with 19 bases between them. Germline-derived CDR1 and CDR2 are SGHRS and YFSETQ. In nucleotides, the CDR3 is TGCGCCAGCAGCTTGCGTCAATCCGTGGCCGGGGACACTGAAGCTTTCTTT. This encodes CASSLRQSVAGDTEAFF.

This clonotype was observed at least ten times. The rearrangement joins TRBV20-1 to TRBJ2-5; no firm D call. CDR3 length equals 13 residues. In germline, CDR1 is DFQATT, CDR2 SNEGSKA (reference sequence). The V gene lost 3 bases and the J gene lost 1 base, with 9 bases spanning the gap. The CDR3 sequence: CSASPVGQETQYF. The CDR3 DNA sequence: TGCAGTGCTAGCCCCGTTGGCCAAGAGACCCAGTACTTC.